A single sample is the source of the 26 T cell receptor beta chains below, sequenced in a study of T cell repertoires in cytomegalovirus infection. From the reads, TCRdb called clonotypes with MiXCR, one entry per CDR3 protein. The table lists about 680,000 distinct CDR3 sequences, roughly 24% of them singletons, with approximately 8% in the top ten. The material sequenced was CD8+ T cells from PBMCs. These receptors all stem from a human donor in good health (CMV status not recorded). Some clones in this sample may be carry-over from other donors' samples.

Of note for this clonotype: Since a much larger clone is just one base distant, this may be a read error. This chain links TRBV4-1 with TRBJ2-2, with 11 positions matching TRBD1. CDR1 is MGHRA, CDR2 YSYEKL, per germline. V trimming: 5 bases; J trimming: 7 bases; junction bases outside the gene matches: 6. The CDR3 is 15 amino acids. The CDR3 DNA follows: TGCGCCAGCAGCAGGGACAGGGGGATAAACGGGGAGCTGTTTTTT. Translated: CASSRDRGINGELFF.

The V and J genes are TRBV6-5 and TRBJ2-1; D could derive from TRBD1 or TRBD2 (6 bases each). Germline V gene sequence: CDR1 MNHEY, CDR2 SVGAGI. There are 14 residues in the CDR3. V lost 5 bases to trimming and J lost 7 bases, with 15 bases between them. The CDR3 spells CASSTTGTLNEQFF. The CDR3 nucleotides read TGTGCCAGCAGTACCACAGGGACTCTTAATGAGCAGTTCTTC.

This clonotype occurred many times. The chain carries TRBV28 and TRBJ1-6, with 7 bases that match TRBD1. The ends lost 8 bases at V and 0 bases at J; junction bases unmatched: 4. This CDR3 spans 15 amino acids. Germline V gene lookup returns CDR1 MDHEN and CDR2 SYDVKM. The CDR3 region has the DNA TGTGCCAGCGAACAGGGGAGCTCCTATAATTCACCCCTCCACTTT. It is translated as CASEQGSSYNSPLHF.

This clonotype has more than one count but fewer than ten. The J gene is TRBJ2-1, the V gene TRBV7-9, with TRBD1 identical over 12 bases. In germline, CDR1 is SEHNR, CDR2 FQNEAQ (reference sequence). This CDR3 comprises 15 residues. V shed 5 bases and J 9 bases; nucleotides not matched to a gene: 8. The CDR3 loop reads CASSHRDRGPFEQFF. The CDR3 nucleotides are TGTGCCAGCAGCCACCGGGACAGGGGGCCGTTTGAGCAGTTCTTC.

This sequence joins TRBV2 and TRBJ2-5, with D tentatively TRBD1 (6 bases). Germline V lookup: CDR1 SNHLY, CDR2 FYNNEI. The germline V and J ends were trimmed by 2 bases and 5 bases, with 12 bases remaining between them. The CDR3 runs 14 residues. CDR3 sequence (DNA): TGTGCCAGCAGTGAACAGGGGCGGATTGAGACCCAGTACTTC. The encoded protein is CASSEQGRIETQYF.

This clonotype showed up many times. V is TRBV5-6 and J is TRBJ2-2; 7 positions agree with TRBD2. The CDR3 length is 16 residues. Germline V gene data show CDR1 as SGHDT and CDR2 as YYEEEE. Losses at the gene ends were 6 bases for V and 4 bases for J; bases not matched to a gene: 12. The CDR3 loop reads CASNSEGGSITGELFF. Here the CDR3 DNA reads TGTGCCAGCAATTCTGAAGGCGGGAGCATCACCGGGGAGCTGTTTTTT.

The V gene is TRBV12-3 or TRBV12-4, the J gene TRBJ2-2; D is uncertain. Deletions cut 3 bases from V and 1 base from J, with 9 bases between. The CDR3 spans 15 residues. The CDR3 protein is CASSFYPGNTGELFF. The CDR3 bases are TGTGCCAGCAGTTTCTACCCAGGGAACACCGGGGAGCTGTTTTTT.

The chain is built from TRBV20-1 and TRBJ2-1, with 10 bases fitting TRBD2. J lost 4 bases, V lost 6 bases, and 6 bases had no gene match. The CDR3 runs 14 residues. The V gene's germline CDR1 is DFQATT and CDR2 SNEGSKA (reference sequence). CDR3 loop: CSAPTSGRYNEQFF. CDR3 bases: TGCAGTGCCCCGACTAGCGGGCGTTACAATGAGCAGTTCTTC.

Many counts were recorded for this clonotype. This chain connects TRBV28 to TRBJ1-1; no reliable D call. Trimming removed 1 base from V and 4 bases from J, with 10 bases in between. There are 14 residues in the CDR3. CDR1 and CDR2 from the germline V gene are MDHEN and SYDVKM. The DNA for the CDR3 is TGTGCCAGCAGTTTATTAGAGGGTCCCACTGAAGCTTTCTTT. Amino acids: CASSLLEGPTEAFF. The variable domain in full, with the rest retrieved from reference TRBV28 and TRBJ1-1, is DVKVTQSSRYLVKRTGEKVFLECVQDMDHENMFWYRQDPGLGLRLIYFSYDVKMKEKGDIPEGYSVSREKKERFSLILESASTNQTSMYLCASSLLEGPTEAFFGQGTRLTVV.

On this clonotype itself: This may come from a read error, since a much larger clone is one base off. V gene TRBV7-2 combines with J gene TRBJ2-3; D may be TRBD1 or TRBD2 (6 bases each). Germline V gene sequence: CDR1 SGHTA, CDR2 FQGNSA. The CDR3 totals 13 residues. V lost 10 bases and J lost 3, with 14 bases in between. CDR3 DNA: TGTGCCACCAAAGAGGGGGGTACAGATACGCAGTATTTT. Translation gives CATKEGGTDTQYF. Combining the CDR3 with reference TRBV7-2 and TRBJ2-3 gives the whole variable domain GAGVSQSPSNKVTEKGKDVELRCDPISGHTALYWYRQSLGQGLEFLIYFQGNSAPDKSGLPSDRFSAERTGGSVSTLTIQRTQQEDSAVYLCATKEGGTDTQYFGPGTRLTVL.

This clonotype came up many times. The chain employs TRBV7-6 and TRBJ2-5, with D uncertain. Germline CDR1 reads SGHVS; CDR2 reads FNYEAQ. The ends were cut back, 1 base at V and 0 bases at J, with 9 bases in the middle. CDR3 length equals 15 residues. CDR3 amino acids: CASSLDPTYQETQYF. CDR3 sequence (DNA): TGTGCCAGCAGCTTAGACCCGACCTACCAAGAGACCCAGTACTTC.

This clonotype has more than one count but fewer than ten. The chain carries TRBV2 and TRBJ2-5; D ambiguous. The CDR3 is 14 residues long. Germline CDR1 SNHLY, CDR2 FYNNEI. The V gene lost 3 bases and the J gene lost 2 bases, with 10 bases spanning the gap. The CDR3 loop reads CASSDSLIQETQYF. The DNA for the CDR3 is TGTGCCAGCAGTGATAGCCTCATACAAGAGACCCAGTACTTC.

The J gene is TRBJ1-2, the V gene TRBV29-1; D call uncertain. V was trimmed by 2 bases and J by 10 bases, leaving 11 bases between them. CDR1 and CDR2 from the germline V gene are SQVTM and ANQGSEA. CDR3 size: 11 residues. The CDR3 spells CSVEPGEDYTF. The CDR3 coding sequence is TGCAGCGTTGAACCCGGGGAGGACTACACCTTC.

This clonotype was seen a few times. This rearrangement joins TRBV28 to TRBJ2-1; 11 bases line up with TRBD1. CDR1 and CDR2 (germline): MDHEN, SYDVKM. The trim removed 4 bases at V and 8 bases at J, leaving 7 bases unmatched. CDR3 length: 15 amino acids. CDR3 amino acids: CASSSRDRGSHEQFF. In DNA, the CDR3 is TGTGCCAGCAGTTCCCGGGACAGGGGGTCCCATGAGCAGTTCTTC.

The CDR3 reads CASYTSGGYNEQFF. DNA of the CDR3: TGTGCCAGCTATACTAGCGGGGGCTACAATGAGCAGTTCTTC. J is TRBJ2-1 and V is TRBV6-6; 11 bases are shared with TRBD2. Per germline, CDR1 MNHNY and CDR2 SVGAGI (reference sequence). Unmatched junction bases numbered 3, after V lost 8 bases and J lost 3 bases. CDR3 length equals 14 residues.

This clonotype was seen ten or more times. The V call is TRBV7-9, the J call TRBJ2-7; the match to TRBD1 covers 7 bases. V lost 5 bases and J lost 4; bases outside the gene matches: 5. In germline, CDR1 is SEHNR, CDR2 FQNEAQ (reference sequence). The CDR3 has 13 residues. In DNA, the CDR3 is TGTGCCAGCAGCATCGGGACAGCTTACGAGCAGTACTTC. Translated: CASSIGTAYEQYF.

This clonotype was seen a handful of times. The CDR3 loop is CASSLSSGGFNNEQFF. In DNA form, the CDR3 reads TGTGCCAGCAGCTTAAGCAGCGGGGGGTTTAACAATGAGCAGTTCTTC. The rearrangement links TRBV11-2 to TRBJ2-1; 9 bases are a match to TRBD2. This CDR3 region has 16 residues. Losses at the gene ends were 2 bases for V and 5 bases for J; bases not matched to a gene: 7. Per germline, CDR1 SGHAT and CDR2 FQNNGV. Looking up the rest from reference TRBV11-2 and TRBJ2-1 gives the full variable domain: EAGVAQSPRYKIIEKRQSVAFWCNPISGHATLYWYQQILGQGPKLLIQFQNNGVVDDSQLPKDRFSAERLKGVDSTLKIQPAKLEDSAVYLCASSLSSGGFNNEQFFGPGTRLTVL.

This clonotype has only a few counts. V is TRBV2 and J is TRBJ2-1, with TRBD2 matching 9 bases. The CDR3 extends over 13 amino acids. Germline CDR1 reads SNHLY; CDR2 reads FYNNEI. In DNA form, the CDR3 reads TGTGCGACTACCGCGGGGGGGCGTATTGAGCAGTTCTTC. Its translation is CATTAGGRIEQFF.

CDR3 sequence: CASSPSQGRGYTF. In nucleotides, the CDR3 is TGTGCCAGCAGCCCAAGTCAGGGCCGTGGCTACACCTTC. The rearrangement links TRBV7-3 to TRBJ1-2; D is perhaps TRBD1 (5 bases). CDR3 length: 13 amino acids. The germline gives CDR1 SGHTA, CDR2 FQGTGA. The V end lost 5 bases, the J end lost 7 bases, and 14 bases lay between the germline ends.

The V gene is TRBV9, the J gene TRBJ1-3, with 7 bases lining up with TRBD1. Per germline, CDR1 SGDLS and CDR2 YYNGEE. With V trimmed by 1 base and J by 5 bases, 9 bases remained unmatched. The CDR3 extends over 16 amino acids. The CDR3 spells CASSVKLEGARNTIYF. The CDR3 DNA sequence: TGTGCCAGCAGCGTAAAATTAGAGGGGGCGAGAAACACCATATATTTT.

This clonotype was recorded a few times. CDR3: CASSLDAGEEQYF. CDR3 DNA: TGCGCCAGCAGCTTGGATGCTGGGGAGGAGCAGTACTTC. The chain has TRBV5-1 and TRBJ2-7, with D possibly TRBD2 on 5 matching bases. Germline V gives CDR1 SGHRS, CDR2 YFSETQ. The CDR3 consists of 13 residues. V lost 0 bases and J lost 7, with 11 bases in between.

This clonotype has just a few counts. The chain joins TRBV6-1 to TRBJ2-1; unclear D gene. V was cut by 0 bases and J by 6 bases, with 3 bases left in between. The V gene's germline CDR1 is MNHNS and CDR2 SASEGT. CDR3 size: 12 residues. The CDR3, as DNA: TGTGCCAGCAGTGAAGCGGGCAATGAGCAGTTCTTC. This translates into CASSEAGNEQFF.

This chain joins TRBV12-3 or TRBV12-4 and TRBJ2-3; TRBD2 matches 10 bases. V lost 1 base and J lost 2; bases outside the gene matches: 6. CDR3 length: 17 amino acids. The CDR3 sequence is CASSLGLAGELTDTQYF. Written as DNA, the CDR3 is TGTGCCAGCAGTTTAGGTCTAGCGGGAGAACTCACAGATACGCAGTATTTT.

The chain is built from TRBV20-1 and TRBJ2-7; 7 bases are a match to TRBD2. Germline-derived CDR1 and CDR2 are DFQATT and SNEGSKA (reference sequence). CDR3 size: 13 residues. Trimming removed 1 base from V and 3 bases from J; junction bases left unmatched: 3. CDR3 coding DNA: TGCAGTGCTAGAGCTCGGGACTACTACGAGCAGTACGTC. Translated: CSARARDYYEQYV.

The genes are TRBV15 and TRBJ1-1; 8 positions agree with TRBD1. Per the germline V gene, CDR1 is LNHNV and CDR2 is YYDKDF (reference sequence). V lost 5 bases and J lost 0; bases outside the gene matches: 8. This CDR3 is built from 16 residues. The CDR3 DNA reads TGTGCCACCAGCGGAGGACAGGGCCCAATGAACACTGAAGCTTTCTTT. Encoded protein: CATSGGQGPMNTEAFF.

There are a few counts of this clonotype. The J gene is TRBJ2-7, the V gene TRBV6-2 or TRBV6-3; TRBD2 aligns across 8 bases. The germline V gene has CDR1 MNHEY and CDR2 SVGEGT. V dropped 6 bases and J dropped 1; count of bases not matched to a gene: 8. The CDR3 is made up of 15 amino acids. CDR3 residues: CASRPRRGASYEQYV. The CDR3 nucleotides are TGTGCCAGCAGACCACGGCGGGGGGCTTCCTACGAGCAGTACGTC.